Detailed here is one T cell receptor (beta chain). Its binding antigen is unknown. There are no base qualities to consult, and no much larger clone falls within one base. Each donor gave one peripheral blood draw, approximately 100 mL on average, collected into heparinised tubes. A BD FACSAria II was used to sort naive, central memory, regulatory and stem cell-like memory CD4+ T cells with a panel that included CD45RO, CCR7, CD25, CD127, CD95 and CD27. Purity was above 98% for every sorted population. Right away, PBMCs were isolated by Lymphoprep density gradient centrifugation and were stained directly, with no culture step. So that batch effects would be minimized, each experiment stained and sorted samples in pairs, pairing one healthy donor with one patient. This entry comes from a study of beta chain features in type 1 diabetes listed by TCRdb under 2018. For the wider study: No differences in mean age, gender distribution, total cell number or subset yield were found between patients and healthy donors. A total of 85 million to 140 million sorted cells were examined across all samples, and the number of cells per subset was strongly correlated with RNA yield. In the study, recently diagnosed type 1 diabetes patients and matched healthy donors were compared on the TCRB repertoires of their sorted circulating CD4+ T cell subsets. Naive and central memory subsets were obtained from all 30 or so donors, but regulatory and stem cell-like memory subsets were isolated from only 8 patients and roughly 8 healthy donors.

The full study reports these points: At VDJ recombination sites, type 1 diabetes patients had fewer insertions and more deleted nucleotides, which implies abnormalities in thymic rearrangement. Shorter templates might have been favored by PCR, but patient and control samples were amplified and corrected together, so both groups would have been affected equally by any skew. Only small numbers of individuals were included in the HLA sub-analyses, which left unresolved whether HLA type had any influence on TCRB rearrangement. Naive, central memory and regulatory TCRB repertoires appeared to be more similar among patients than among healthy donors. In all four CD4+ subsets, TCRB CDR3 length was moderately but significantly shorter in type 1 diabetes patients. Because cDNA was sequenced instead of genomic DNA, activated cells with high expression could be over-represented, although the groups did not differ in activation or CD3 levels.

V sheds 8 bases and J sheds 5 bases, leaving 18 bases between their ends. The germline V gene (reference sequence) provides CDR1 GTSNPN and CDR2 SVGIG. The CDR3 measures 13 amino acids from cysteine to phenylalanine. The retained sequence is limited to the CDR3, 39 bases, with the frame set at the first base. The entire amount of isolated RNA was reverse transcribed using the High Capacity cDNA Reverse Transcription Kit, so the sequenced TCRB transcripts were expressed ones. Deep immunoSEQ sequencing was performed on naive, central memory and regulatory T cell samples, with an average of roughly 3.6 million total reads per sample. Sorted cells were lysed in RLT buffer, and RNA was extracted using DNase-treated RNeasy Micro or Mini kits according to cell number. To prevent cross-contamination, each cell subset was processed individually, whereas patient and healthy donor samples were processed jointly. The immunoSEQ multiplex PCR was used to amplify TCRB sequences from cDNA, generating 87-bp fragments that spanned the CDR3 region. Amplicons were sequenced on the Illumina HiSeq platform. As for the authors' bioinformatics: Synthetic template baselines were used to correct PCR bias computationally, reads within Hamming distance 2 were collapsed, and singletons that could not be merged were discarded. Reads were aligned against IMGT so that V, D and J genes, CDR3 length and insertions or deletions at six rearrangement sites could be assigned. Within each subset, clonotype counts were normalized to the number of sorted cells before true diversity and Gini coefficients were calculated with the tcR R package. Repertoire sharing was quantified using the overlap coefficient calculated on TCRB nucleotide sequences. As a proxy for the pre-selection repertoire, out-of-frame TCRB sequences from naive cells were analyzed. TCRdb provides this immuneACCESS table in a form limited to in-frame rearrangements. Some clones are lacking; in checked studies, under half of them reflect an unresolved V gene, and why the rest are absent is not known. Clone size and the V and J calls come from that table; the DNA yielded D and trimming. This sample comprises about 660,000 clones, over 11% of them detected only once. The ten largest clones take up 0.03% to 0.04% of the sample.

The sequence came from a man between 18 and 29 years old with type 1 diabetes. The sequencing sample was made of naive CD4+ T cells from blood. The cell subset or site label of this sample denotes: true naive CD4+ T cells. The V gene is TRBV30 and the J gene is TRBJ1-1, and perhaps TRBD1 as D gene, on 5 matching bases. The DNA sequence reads TGTGCCCTCGGGCTCGGGGGAGGAACTGAAGCTTTCTTT. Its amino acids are CALGLGGGTEAFF.